This TCR beta chain originates from a study of T cell changes during pregnancy in multiple sclerosis. This table comes from immunoSEQ multiplex PCR, and its TCRdb copy is limited to in-frame clones, with some not included. This table holds fewer than 60,000 clones, more than 90% found once. The input for sequencing was peripheral blood, taken after pregnancy. The origin of this receptor is a female donor in good health, enrolled as a control in a pregnancy study.

CDR3 DNA sequence: TGCGCCAGCAGCAGCTTGACTTCGAATCGGGACACTGAAGCTTTCTTT. It specifies CASSSLTSNRDTEAFF. This chain links TRBV5-1 with TRBJ1-1; no definite D call. CDR1 SGHRS and CDR2 YFSETQ come from the germline V gene. V lost 4 bases, J lost 3 bases, and 19 bases lay in between. The CDR3 has 16 residues.